This is a list of T cell receptor beta chains from one sample in a study of T-cell memory formation after mild COVID-19. TCRdb re-called the 5' RACE reads with MiXCR, one entry per CDR3 protein. The sample shows a few hundred thousand distinct CDR3 sequences, about 17% of them seen only once. Sequencing was done on a sample of PBMCs or a T cell subset sorted from them (not recorded which). All receptors come from a man aged 18-30 years who had mild COVID-19 (a few samples of this study predate the infection). Cell type and time point are not known. CDR3s include the opening cysteine and the closing phenylalanine or tryptophan. The D gene is left open where the match is weak. Clone size is stated in some rows and not others, as once, few, many or a class when expanded.

V	D	size	J	CDR3	DNA
TRBV5-6	.	few	TRBJ2-3	CASSLQRLAGLDTQYF	TGTGCCAGCAGCTTGCAACGGCTAGCTGGGTTAGATACGCAGTATTTT
TRBV25-1	TRBD1	few	TRBJ2-7	CASSESGTGTPYEQYF	TGTGCCAGCAGTGAATCTGGGACAGGGACCCCCTACGAGCAGTACTTC
TRBV29-1	.	.	TRBJ1-1	CSVIRVGNTEAFF	TGCAGCGTTATTCGGGTGGGGAACACTGAAGCTTTCTTT
TRBV29-1	TRBD2	.	TRBJ2-1	CSGRGLAGGLGPPASYNEQFF	TGCAGCGGGCGAGGGCTAGCGGGGGGGTTGGGCCCCCCAGCCTCCTACAATGAGCAGTTCTTC
TRBV3-1	TRBD2	.	TRBJ2-1	CASSYTLAGFNEQFF	TGTGCCAGCAGCTACACACTAGCGGGCTTCAATGAGCAGTTCTTC
TRBV10-3	.	few	TRBJ1-5	CAISELPGKQPQHF	TGTGCCATCAGTGAGCTCCCAGGGAAACAGCCCCAGCATTTT
TRBV5-1	.	.	TRBJ1-1	CASSGLSTEAFF	TGCGCCAGCAGTGGGTTATCCACTGAAGCTTTCTTT
TRBV5-5	.	few	TRBJ2-3	CASTSKQGSGARDTQYF	TGTGCCAGCACCTCAAAACAGGGGTCGGGGGCGAGAGATACGCAGTATTTT
TRBV7-9	.	few	TRBJ2-2	CASSSRDTYTGELFF	TGTGCCAGCAGTTCCCGGGACACATACACCGGGGAGCTGTTTTTT
TRBV6-6	TRBD1	few	TRBJ1-6	CASRPRGFGSPLHF	TGTGCCAGCAGACCCAGGGGGTTCGGTTCACCCCTCCACTTT
TRBV10-3	.	.	TRBJ2-3	CAITKDNPTADTQYF	TGTGCCATCACTAAAGACAATCCCACTGCAGATACGCAGTATTTT
TRBV6-5	TRBD1	few	TRBJ2-3	CASRINRGASTDTQYF	TGTGCCAGCAGAATAAACAGGGGAGCGAGCACAGATACGCAGTATTTT
TRBV7-9	TRBD2	.	TRBJ2-7	CASSRTSGGAGYEQYF	TGTGCCAGCAGCAGGACTAGCGGGGGGGCCGGCTACGAGCAGTACTTC
TRBV5-1	TRBD1	many	TRBJ1-2	CASTYTGGDGYTF	TGCGCCAGCACTTATACAGGGGGCGATGGCTACACCTTC
TRBV2	.	.	TRBJ1-2	CARAPSGYTF	TGTGCCAGAGCCCCCTCTGGCTACACCTTC
TRBV4-1	.	.	TRBJ1-5	CASRSAGDSNQPQHF	TGCGCCAGCAGATCTGCGGGCGATAGCAATCAGCCCCAGCATTTT
TRBV27	.	.	TRBJ2-1	CASSLSPGPYNEQFF	TGTGCCAGCAGTTTATCCCCGGGCCCCTACAATGAGCAGTTCTTC
TRBV6-5	.	.	TRBJ1-5	CASSLTSQGRQPQHF	TGTGCCAGCAGTTTAACCAGTCAGGGCAGACAGCCCCAGCATTTT
TRBV20-1	TRBD2	.	TRBJ2-3	CSARKLAGVRDTQYF	TGCAGTGCTAGAAAACTAGCGGGGGTCCGAGATACGCAGTATTTT
TRBV5-1	TRBD1	few	TRBJ2-2	CASRPGTGAYNTGELFF	TGCGCCAGCAGGCCCGGGACAGGGGCCTATAACACCGGGGAGCTGTTTTTT